The sample holds a few counts of the clone carrying this T cell receptor beta chain. Its target is not known. This specimen belongs to a study of beta chain features in type 1 diabetes. Study results and limitations: Researchers report that Type 1 diabetes patients had moderately but significantly shorter TCRB CDR3s across all four CD4+ subsets. The cDNA sequencing approach could over-represent high-TCR-expressing cells.

Reverse transcription of all isolated RNA meant that expressed TCRB transcripts were sequenced. Generated by immunoSEQ multiplex PCR, the TCRdb table keeps only in-frame clones and is missing some. The sample shows around 300,000 clones, approximately 16% of them seen only once. One heparinised blood draw averaging roughly 100 mL was given by each donor. A CD45RO/CCR7/CD25/CD127/CD95/CD27 panel sorted naive, central memory, regulatory and stem cell-like memory CD4+ cells. Germline values: CDR1 LGHNA, CDR2 YSLEER. The CDR3 extends over 14 amino acids. V dropped 3 bases and J dropped 7; count of bases not matched to a gene: 5.

The chain links TRBV4-3 to TRBJ2-2; 7 nucleotides align to TRBD2. The clonotype was recovered from a man aged 18-30 years with type 1 diabetes. Sequenced: naive CD4+ T cells from blood. This CDR3 reads CASSQQREGGELFF. The CDR3, as DNA: TGCGCCAGCAGCCAGCAGCGGGAAGGCGGGGAGCTGTTTTTT.